This T cell receptor (beta chain) was observed in a study of blood T cell repertoires in COVID-19. Libraries were prepared by immunoSEQ multiplex PCR; TCRdb keeps only in-frame clonotypes and omits some of them. Of some 350,000 clones in the sample, more than 80% are singletons; the top ten hold around 3%. The CDR3 runs to 15 residues. From germline, CDR1 is SEHNR and CDR2 FQNEAQ (reference sequence). Trimming cost V 5 bases and J 4 bases; bases outside gene matches: 6. Enrolment of Seattle patients took place during active infection, and they were followed longitudinally. The chain couples TRBV7-9 to TRBJ2-2; 8 bases are a match to TRBD1. The sample consisted of peripheral blood. The TCR originated in a woman aged 25 to 39 with COVID-19, enrolled during active disease. CDR3 nucleotide sequence: TGTGCCAGCAGCGTGACAGGGGATGGCACCGGGGAGCTGTTTTTT. It is translated as CASSVTGDGTGELFF.